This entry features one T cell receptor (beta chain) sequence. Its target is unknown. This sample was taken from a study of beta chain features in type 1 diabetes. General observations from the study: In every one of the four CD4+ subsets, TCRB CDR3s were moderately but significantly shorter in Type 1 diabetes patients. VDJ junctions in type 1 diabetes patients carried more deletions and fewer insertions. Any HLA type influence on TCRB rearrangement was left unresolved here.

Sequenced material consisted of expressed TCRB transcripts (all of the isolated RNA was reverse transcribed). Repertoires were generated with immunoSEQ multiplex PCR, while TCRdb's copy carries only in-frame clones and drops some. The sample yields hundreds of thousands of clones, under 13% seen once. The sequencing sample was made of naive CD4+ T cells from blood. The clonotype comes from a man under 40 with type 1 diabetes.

The CDR3 spells CASSPTGGWGQPQHF. Here the CDR3 DNA reads TGTGCCAGTAGTCCCACAGGGGGTTGGGGTCAGCCCCAGCATTTT. The rearrangement links TRBV19 to TRBJ1-5, with TRBD1 matching over 8 bases. The CDR3 sequence is 15 residues long. Germline V CDR1 and CDR2: LNHDA, SQIVND (reference sequence). V shed 5 bases, J shed 6 bases, and the junction held 9 bases outside the gene matches.